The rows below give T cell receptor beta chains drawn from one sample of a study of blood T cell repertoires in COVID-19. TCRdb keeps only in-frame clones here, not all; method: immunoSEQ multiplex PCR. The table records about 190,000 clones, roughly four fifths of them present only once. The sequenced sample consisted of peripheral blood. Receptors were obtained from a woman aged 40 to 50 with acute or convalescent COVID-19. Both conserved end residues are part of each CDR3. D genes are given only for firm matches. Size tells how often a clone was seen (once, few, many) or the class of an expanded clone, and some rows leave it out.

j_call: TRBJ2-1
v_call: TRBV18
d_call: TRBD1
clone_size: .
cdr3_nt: TGTGCCAGCTCACCACCACAGGGGTTTAATGAGCAGTTCTTC
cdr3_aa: CASSPPQGFNEQFF

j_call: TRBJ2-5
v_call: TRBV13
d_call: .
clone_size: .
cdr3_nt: TGTGCCAGCAGCTTAGCAGGGGTCGGCGAGACCCAGTACTTC
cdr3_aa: CASSLAGVGETQYF

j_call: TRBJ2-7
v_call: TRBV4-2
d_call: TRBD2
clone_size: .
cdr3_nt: TGTGCCAGCAGCCAAGATACTAGCGGGTACGAGCAGTACTTC
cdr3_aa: CASSQDTSGYEQYF

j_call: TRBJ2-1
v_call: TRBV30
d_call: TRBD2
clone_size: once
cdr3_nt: TGTGCCTGGAGTTCCCAAAGCGGGAGAATGGGATCCTACAATGAGCAGTTCTTC
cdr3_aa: CAWSSQSGRMGSYNEQFF

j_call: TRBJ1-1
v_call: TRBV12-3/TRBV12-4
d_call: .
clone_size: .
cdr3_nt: TGTGCCAGCAGTTTAACAGTAATCGCTGAAGCTTTCTTT
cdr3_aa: CASSLTVIAEAFF

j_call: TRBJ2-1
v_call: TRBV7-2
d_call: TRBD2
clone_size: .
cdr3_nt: TGTGCCAGCAGCCCGGGAGGGGTTCTCATTGAGCAGTTCTTC
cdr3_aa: CASSPGGVLIEQFF

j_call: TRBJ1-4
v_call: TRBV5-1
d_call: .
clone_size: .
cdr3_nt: TGCGCCAGCAGCTTGGGGGTCGGTAGCGAAAAACTGTTTTTT
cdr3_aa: CASSLGVGSEKLFF

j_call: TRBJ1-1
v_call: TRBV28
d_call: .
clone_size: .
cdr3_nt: TGTGCCAGCAGTTCCTTTTACACTGAAGCTTTCTTT
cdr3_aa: CASSSFYTEAFF

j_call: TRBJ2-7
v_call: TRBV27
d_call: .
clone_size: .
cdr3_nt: TGTGCCAGCAGTTACAATCTGGTCCACGAGCAGTACTTC
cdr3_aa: CASSYNLVHEQYF

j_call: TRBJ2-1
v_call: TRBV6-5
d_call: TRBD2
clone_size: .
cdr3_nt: TGTGCCAGCAGTTACTATGCTAGCGGCTACAATGAGCAGTTCTTC
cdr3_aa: CASSYYASGYNEQFF

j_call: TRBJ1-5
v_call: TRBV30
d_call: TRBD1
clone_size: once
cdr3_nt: TGTGCCTGGAGTTCCGGGACAGGGGTTAATCAGCCCCAGCATTTT
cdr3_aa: CAWSSGTGVNQPQHF

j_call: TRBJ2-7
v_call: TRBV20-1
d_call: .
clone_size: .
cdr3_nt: TGCAGTGCAACGACAGCCTACGAGCAGTACTTC
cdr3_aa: CSATTAYEQYF

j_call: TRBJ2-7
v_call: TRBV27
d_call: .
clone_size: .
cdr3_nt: TGTGCCAGCAGTTCCATGGGCCCTTACGAGCAGTACTTC
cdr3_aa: CASSSMGPYEQYF

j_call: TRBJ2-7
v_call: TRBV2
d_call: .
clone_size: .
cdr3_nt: TGTGCCAGCGGGTGGGGGCCCGACGAGCAGTACTTC
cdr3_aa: CASGWGPDEQYF

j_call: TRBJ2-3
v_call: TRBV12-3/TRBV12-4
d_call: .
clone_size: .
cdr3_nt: TGTGCCAGCCGGACAGCCGGCACAGATACGCAGTATTTT
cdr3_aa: CASRTAGTDTQYF

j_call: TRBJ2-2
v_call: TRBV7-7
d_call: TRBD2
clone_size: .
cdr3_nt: TGTGCTAGCAGACAACTCCCTAGCGGGGGGACCGGGGAGCTGTTTTTT
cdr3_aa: CASRQLPSGGTGELFF

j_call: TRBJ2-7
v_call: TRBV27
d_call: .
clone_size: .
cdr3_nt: TGTGCCAGCAGGCGGGACCCCTACCTCCCTTACGAGCAGTACTTC
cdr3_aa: CASRRDPYLPYEQYF

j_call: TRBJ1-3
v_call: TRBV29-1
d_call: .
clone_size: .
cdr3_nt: TGCAGCGCGTCTCCGGGGAATCTGAACACCATATATTTT
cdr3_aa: CSASPGNLNTIYF

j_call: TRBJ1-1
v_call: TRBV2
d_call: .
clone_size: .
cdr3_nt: TGTGCCAGCGGGAGGGACACCATGAACACTGAAGCTTTCTTT
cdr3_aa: CASGRDTMNTEAFF

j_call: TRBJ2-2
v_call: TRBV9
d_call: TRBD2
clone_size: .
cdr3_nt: TGTGCCAGCAGCGTAGCCGGGACTAGCGGTGTCGGGGAGCTGTTTTTT
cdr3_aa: CASSVAGTSGVGELFF

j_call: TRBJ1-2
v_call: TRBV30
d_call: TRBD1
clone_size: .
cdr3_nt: TGTGCCGGGAGCGACAGGGCTATCTATGGCTACACCTTC
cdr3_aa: CAGSDRAIYGYTF

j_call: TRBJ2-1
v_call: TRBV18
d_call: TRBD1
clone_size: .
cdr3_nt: TGTGCCAGCTCACCACCGACAGGGGGCCCCTACAATGAGCAGTTCTTC
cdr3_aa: CASSPPTGGPYNEQFF

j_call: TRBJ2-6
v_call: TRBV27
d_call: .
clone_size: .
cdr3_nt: TGTGCCAGCAGTAGACAGCGCTCTGGGGCCAACGTCCTGACTTTC
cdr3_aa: CASSRQRSGANVLTF

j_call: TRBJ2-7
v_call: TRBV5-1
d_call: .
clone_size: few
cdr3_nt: TGCGCCAGCAGCTTTCGTGAGGGATTGCAGTACTTC
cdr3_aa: CASSFREGLQYF

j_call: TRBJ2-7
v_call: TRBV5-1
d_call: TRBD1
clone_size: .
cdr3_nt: TGCGCCAGTAGGACATCCGGGACAGCTTACGAGCAGTACTTC
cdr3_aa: CASRTSGTAYEQYF

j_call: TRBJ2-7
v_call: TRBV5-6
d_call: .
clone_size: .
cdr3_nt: TGTGCCAGCAACAAGGTTGGCGGGGACTTGGGCTACGAGCAGTACTTC
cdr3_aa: CASNKVGGDLGYEQYF

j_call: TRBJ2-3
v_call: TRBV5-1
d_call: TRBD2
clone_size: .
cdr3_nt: TGCGCCAGCAGCCCAGCTAGCGGGAGCACAGATACGCAGTATTTT
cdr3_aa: CASSPASGSTDTQYF

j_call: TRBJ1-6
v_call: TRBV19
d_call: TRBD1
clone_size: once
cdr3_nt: TGTGCCAGTAACGACAGGGCCAATTCACCCCTCCACTTT
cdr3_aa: CASNDRANSPLHF

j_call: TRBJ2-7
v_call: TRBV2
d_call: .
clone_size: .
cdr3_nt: TGTGCCAGCAGTGAAGGTCCGGGGTCCGTCTACGAGCAGTACTTC
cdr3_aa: CASSEGPGSVYEQYF

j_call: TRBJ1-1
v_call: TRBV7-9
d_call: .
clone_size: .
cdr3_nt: TGTGCCAGCAGCTCCATTGCTAACAGGGACCGAGGCACTGAAGCTTTCTTT
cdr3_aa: CASSSIANRDRGTEAFF

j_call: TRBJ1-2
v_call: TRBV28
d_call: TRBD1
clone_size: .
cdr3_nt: TGTGCCAGCAGTACTACAGGGGGGAACTATGGCTACACCTTC
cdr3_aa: CASSTTGGNYGYTF

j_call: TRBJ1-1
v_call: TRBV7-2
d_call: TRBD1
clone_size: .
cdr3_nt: TGTGCCAGCAGCCTAAGGGGACAGCTGAACACTGAAGCTTTCTTT
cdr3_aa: CASSLRGQLNTEAFF

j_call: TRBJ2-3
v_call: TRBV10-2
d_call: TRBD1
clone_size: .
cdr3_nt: TGCGCCAGCAGTGACCTCCGGGACAGTTCAGATACGCAGTATTTT
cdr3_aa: CASSDLRDSSDTQYF

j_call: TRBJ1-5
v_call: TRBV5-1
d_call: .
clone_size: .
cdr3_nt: TGCGCCAGCAGCTTGGACAGTACATACAATCAGCCCCAGCATTTT
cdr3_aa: CASSLDSTYNQPQHF

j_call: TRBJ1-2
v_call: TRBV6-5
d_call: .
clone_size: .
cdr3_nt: TGTGCCAGCAGTTCACAGGGAAATGGCTATGGCTACACCTTC
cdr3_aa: CASSSQGNGYGYTF

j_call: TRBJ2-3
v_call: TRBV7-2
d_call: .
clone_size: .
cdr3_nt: TGTGCCAGCAGCCCTAAGGATACGCAGTATTTT
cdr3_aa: CASSPKDTQYF

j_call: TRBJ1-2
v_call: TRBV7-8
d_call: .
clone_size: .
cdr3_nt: TGTGCCAGCAGCTTAAGCCTTCGGGGTGGCTACACCTTC
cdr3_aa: CASSLSLRGGYTF

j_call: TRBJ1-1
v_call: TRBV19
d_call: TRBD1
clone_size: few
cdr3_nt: TGTGCCAGTAGTCTCGGGACAGGGGTTACTGAAGCTTTCTTT
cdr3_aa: CASSLGTGVTEAFF

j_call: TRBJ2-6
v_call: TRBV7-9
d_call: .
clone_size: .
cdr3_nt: TGTGCCAGCAGCCCGGAGGGGCTTATTGGGGACGTCCTGACTTTC
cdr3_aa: CASSPEGLIGDVLTF

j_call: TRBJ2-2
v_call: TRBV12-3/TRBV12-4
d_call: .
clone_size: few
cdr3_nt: TGTGCCACCCGGGGCACCGGGGAGCTGTTTTTT
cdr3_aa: CATRGTGELFF

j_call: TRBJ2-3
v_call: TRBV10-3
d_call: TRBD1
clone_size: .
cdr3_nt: TGTGCCATCAGTGGGGACAGGGGAACAGATACGCAGTATTTT
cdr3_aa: CAISGDRGTDTQYF

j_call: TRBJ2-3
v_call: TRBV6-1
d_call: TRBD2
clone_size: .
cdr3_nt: TGTGCCAGCAGTGAAGCGGCGGGGGACACAGATACGCAGTATTTT
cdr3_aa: CASSEAAGDTDTQYF

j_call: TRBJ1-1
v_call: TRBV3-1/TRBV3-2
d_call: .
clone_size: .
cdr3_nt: TGTGCCAGCAGCCAAGTCGAGGGCCCTGAAGCTTTCTTT
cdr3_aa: CASSQVEGPEAFF

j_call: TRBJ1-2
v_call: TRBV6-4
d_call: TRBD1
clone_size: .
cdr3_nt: TGTGCCAGCCGGGACAGGACGTATGGCTACACCTTC
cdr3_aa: CASRDRTYGYTF

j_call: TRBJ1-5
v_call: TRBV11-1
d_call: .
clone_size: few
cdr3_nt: TGTGCCAGCAGCTTAACCAGGGGTCAGCCCCAGCATTTT
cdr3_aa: CASSLTRGQPQHF

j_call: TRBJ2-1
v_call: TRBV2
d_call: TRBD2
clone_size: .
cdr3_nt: TGTGCCAGCAGTCCCGGACTAGCGGGAGGGAGCTACAATGAGCAGTTCTTC
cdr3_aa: CASSPGLAGGSYNEQFF

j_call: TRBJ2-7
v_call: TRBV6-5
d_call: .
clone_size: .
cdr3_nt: TGTGCCAGTGACAGGTCTGGCGAGCAGTACTTC
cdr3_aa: CASDRSGEQYF

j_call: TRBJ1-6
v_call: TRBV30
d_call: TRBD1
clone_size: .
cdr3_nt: TGTGCCAGAACGACAGGGGAAAATTCACCCCTCCACTTT
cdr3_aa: CARTTGENSPLHF

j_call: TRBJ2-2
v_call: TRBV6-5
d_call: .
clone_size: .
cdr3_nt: TGTGCCAGCAGTCGGGGGTACGGGGAGCTGTTTTTT
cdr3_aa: CASSRGYGELFF

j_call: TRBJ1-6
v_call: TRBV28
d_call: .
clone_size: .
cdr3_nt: TGTGCCAGCAGTTTATCGGCGGGGAGGAGTTCACCCCTCCACTTT
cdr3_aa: CASSLSAGRSSPLHF

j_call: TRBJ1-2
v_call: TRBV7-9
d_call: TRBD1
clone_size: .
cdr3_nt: TGTGCCAGCAGCTTAGAGGGGACAGGGGGTGGCTACACCTTC
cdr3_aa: CASSLEGTGGGYTF

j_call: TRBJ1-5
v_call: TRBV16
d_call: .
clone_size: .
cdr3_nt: TGTGCCAGCAGTCCGACAGATTTTCAGAATCAGCCCCAGCATTTT
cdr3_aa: CASSPTDFQNQPQHF

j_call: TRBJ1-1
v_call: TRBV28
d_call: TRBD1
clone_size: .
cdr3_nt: TGTGCCAGCAGGTTCCGGGACAGGATTCTGACTGAAGCTTTCTTT
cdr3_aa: CASRFRDRILTEAFF